Below, one TCR beta chain is given with its context. What this receptor recognizes is not known. Base-call qualities are not available, and no considerably larger clone is one nucleotide away. TCRbeta CDR3 regions were amplified from genomic DNA using the immunoSEQ Assay, a bias-controlled multiplex PCR. Per the authors' processing: Nucleated cell counts per sample were estimated from amplification of reference gene primers within the assay. Sequence reads were collapsed and filtered to measure the absolute abundance of every unique TCRbeta CDR3 rearrangement. For each sample, productive Simpson clonality was calculated by taking the square root of Simpson's diversity index across productive rearrangements. Entries here come from immuneACCESS through TCRdb and include only in-frame sequences with V and J called. Some clones fail to appear in such tables; in the studies checked, an unresolved V gene covers under half of the shortfall, and the cause of the remainder is unknown. V, J and clone size were drawn from that table, and D and trimming were deduced from the DNA. The sample records a few hundred thousand clones, around 90% of which are singletons. The ten largest clones represent roughly 15% of the sample.

Participants in the prospective study were enrolled through a virtual design, were aged roughly 18 to 90 years, and lived in roughly 24 United States geographic areas. In the prospective study, cohorts were assigned on the basis of participant-reported clinical history obtained from a screening survey and a study questionnaire. Mobile phlebotomists in the prospective study collected whole blood, serum and a nasopharyngeal or oropharyngeal swab from every participant. Prospective study participants could optionally give additional blood draws and questionnaires over an approximately two-month period. Prospective study blood samples were shipped either frozen or at room temperature before DNA extraction. The data were taken from a study of blood T cell repertoires in COVID-19 (dated by TCRdb to about 2020). About the full investigation: Samples from collaborators originated in the United States, Italy and Spain and spanned both the acute and convalescent phases of COVID-19. The prospective study material was composed of cDNA or gDNA derived from T cells, B-cell-depleted T cells, or PBMCs. Subjects who had been exposed to COVID-19, were actively infected with it, or had recovered from it provided the deeply sampled blood TCRbeta repertoires that made up the dataset. A freely available public database, intended as a resource for researchers studying the immune response to SARS-CoV-2, is where the repertoires were released. The samples were drawn from two sources: the first 160 participants of the ongoing ImmuneRACE study, and 1,000 to 1,500 subjects contributed by 6 global collaborators. The sample metadata nearly always contained a de-identified subject ID, COVID-19 status, age in years and sex. Where available, HLA class I and class II types were obtained from metadata supplied by the sample provider rather than from assay-based typing. The research as a whole found: How much clinical and demographic metadata was included differed by source and by participant, and the metadata was provided uncurated.

The sequenced sample was PBMCs or T cells enriched from blood (not recorded which). This clonotype was sampled from a woman in her forties or fifties with acute COVID-19.

The DNA sequence is given as TGTGCCAGCAGCTTAAATGGGGCCGGAGAGACCCAGTACTTC. Its translation reads: CASSLNGAGETQYF. This receptor chain uses TRBV7-6 and TRBJ2-5; the D gene is perhaps TRBD1, from 5 matching bases. Between the V and J ends, shortened by 2 bases and 4 bases respectively, the junction contains 11 bases. The cysteine opens and the phenylalanine closes a CDR3 of 14 amino acids. The only DNA kept is the CDR3, 42 bases in frame from the first base. CDR1 and CDR2 are read off the germline V gene as SGHVS and FNYEAQ.